The 24 T cell receptor beta chains below all came from one sample that was sequenced in a study of blood T cell repertoires in COVID-19. Produced via immunoSEQ multiplex PCR; TCRdb's table is partial and in-frame only. The sample includes about 150,000 clones, about 83% of them seen just once. The sequenced sample was peripheral blood. These receptors were taken from a human donor in a cohort sampled during active COVID-19.

The chain combines TRBV15 with TRBJ2-7; TRBD1 might be the D (5 bases). The CDR3 is 14 amino acids. Germline-derived CDR1 and CDR2 are LNHNV and YYDKDF (reference sequence). The ends were cut back, 5 bases at V and 0 bases at J, with 11 bases in the middle. The CDR3 loop reads CATSLADSSYEQYF. In nucleotides, the CDR3 is TGTGCCACCAGCTTAGCCGACAGCTCCTACGAGCAGTACTTC.

J is TRBJ2-7 and V is TRBV12-3 or TRBV12-4, with TRBD1 as a possible D gene (5 bases). V lost 7 bases and J lost 1, with 8 bases in between. This CDR3 comprises 12 residues. This CDR3 reads CASNQGSYEQYF. In DNA form, the CDR3 reads TGTGCCAGCAATCAGGGTTCCTACGAGCAGTACTTC.

In this sample, this clone turned up a few times. The gene calls are TRBV3-1 (or the pseudogene TRBV3-2) and TRBJ1-5, with TRBD1 matching 8 bases. The germline CDR1 and CDR2 sequences are LGHDT and YNNKEL (reference sequence). The CDR3 totals 15 residues. The J segment lost 7 bases and the V segment lost 0 bases, leaving 5 bases of the junction unmatched. For the CDR3, the DNA is TGTGCCAGCAGCCAAGAGACAGGGGTGAGACAGCCCCAGCATTTT. It codes for CASSQETGVRQPQHF.

The V and J genes are TRBV30 and TRBJ1-2, with D unresolved. This CDR3 has 13 amino acids. Germline V gives CDR1 GTSNPN, CDR2 SVGIG (reference sequence). V lost 4 bases, J lost 8 bases, and 17 bases lay in between. Written as DNA, the CDR3 is TGTGCCTGGAACAGAGGGCAATCGATCGGCTACACCTTC. It encodes CAWNRGQSIGYTF.

This chain uses TRBV10-2 with TRBJ2-1; 10 bases agree with TRBD2. The CDR3 consists of 14 residues. Germline CDR1 reads WSHSY; CDR2 reads SAAADI. Trimming removed 7 bases from V and 10 bases from J; junction bases left unmatched: 10. The CDR3 region is CASIQAGGSAEQFF. CDR3 nucleotides: TGCGCCAGCATCCAAGCGGGAGGGTCTGCCGAGCAGTTCTTC.

The chain is built from TRBV28 and TRBJ1-4, with D perhaps TRBD1 (6 bases). Germline V gene sequence: CDR1 MDHEN, CDR2 SYDVKM. V lost 4 bases and J lost 2, with 14 bases in between. This CDR3 region has 16 residues. CDR3 sequence: CASSSILQGTNEKLFF. The CDR3 DNA follows: TGTGCCAGCAGTTCAATACTCCAGGGGACTAATGAAAAACTGTTTTTT.

This chain connects TRBV9 to TRBJ2-6, with a possible D match to TRBD1 (5 bases). The germline V gene encodes CDR1 SGDLS and CDR2 YYNGEE. V lost 0 bases and J 0 bases, leaving 10 bases between the germline ends. This CDR3 is 17 amino acids long. CDR3 amino acids: CASSVDTGYSGANVLTF. The CDR3 DNA reads as TGTGCCAGCAGCGTAGATACAGGCTACTCTGGGGCCAACGTCCTGACTTTC.

The chain carries TRBV4-2 and TRBJ2-7, with TRBD1 matching 7 bases. The V gene end was trimmed by 1 base and the J gene end by 6 bases; junction bases not matched to a gene: 9. The CDR3 extends over 15 amino acids. CDR1 LGHNA and CDR2 YNFKEQ come from the germline V gene. The CDR3, as DNA: TGTGCCAGCAGCCAAGCCCTAGACAGGGCTCGCGAGCAGTACTTC. Translated: CASSQALDRAREQYF.

The chain recombines TRBV10-1 with TRBJ2-7; TRBD1 might be the D (8 bases). The germline V and J ends were trimmed by 0 bases and 0 bases, with 18 bases remaining between them. Germline values: CDR1 WNHNN, CDR2 SYGVQD (reference sequence). The CDR3 consists of 18 residues. The CDR3 bases are TGCGCCAGCAGTGAGTCGACGGGGAGGGACAGGAACTCCTACGAGCAGTACTTC. Protein: CASSESTGRDRNSYEQYF.

The chain couples TRBV6-6 to TRBJ2-5, with 7 bases fitting TRBD2. Germline V lookup: CDR1 MNHNY, CDR2 SVGAGI (reference sequence). The CDR3 runs to 15 residues. Trimming removed 1 base from V and 1 base from J; junction bases left unmatched: 3. The chain's CDR3 is CASSYWPSGQETQYF. Here the CDR3 DNA reads TGTGCCAGCAGTTACTGGCCTAGCGGCCAAGAGACCCAGTACTTC.

This clone occurred a few times. V gene TRBV3-1 (or the pseudogene TRBV3-2) combines with J gene TRBJ2-7; tentative D call: TRBD1 (5 bases). The CDR3 is made up of 14 amino acids. Germline V gene data show CDR1 as LGHDT and CDR2 as YNNKEL (reference sequence). The ends were cut back, 1 base at V and 0 bases at J, with 7 bases in the middle. The CDR3 reads CASSQVRDSYEQYF. As DNA, the CDR3 is TGTGCCAGCAGCCAAGTCAGGGACTCCTACGAGCAGTACTTC.

The rearrangement links TRBV7-8 to TRBJ2-1; 7 bases match TRBD1. Germline-derived CDR1 and CDR2 are SGHVS and FQNEAQ. The CDR3 length is 15 residues. Trimming cost V 3 bases and J 7 bases; bases outside gene matches: 9. Here the CDR3 reads CASSFTTGWGNEQFF. The CDR3 DNA sequence: TGTGCCAGCAGCTTTACGACAGGGTGGGGGAATGAGCAGTTCTTC. Complete variable domain (other parts from reference TRBV7-8 and TRBJ2-1): GAGVSQSPRYKVAKRGQDVALRCDPISGHVSLFWYQQALGQGPEFLTYFQNEAQLDKSGLPSDRFFAERPEGSVSTLKIQRTQQEDSAVYLCASSFTTGWGNEQFFGPGTRLTVL.

This chain joins TRBV5-5 and TRBJ2-7, with D perhaps matching TRBD2 (5 bases). The ends were cut back, 4 bases at V and 1 base at J, with 12 bases in the middle. Germline-derived CDR1 and CDR2 are SGHKS and YYEKEE (reference sequence). This CDR3 contains 14 residues. The CDR3 bases are TGTGCCAGCAGCCACGAGCGGAGATCCTACGAGCAGTACTTC. Amino acid sequence: CASSHERRSYEQYF.

This clone was recorded once. The chain employs TRBV19 and TRBJ2-7; 8 bases map to TRBD1. CDR3 length: 13 residues. Germline CDR1 is LNHDA and CDR2 is SQIVND (reference sequence). J was trimmed by 1 base and V by 7 bases; bases with no gene match: 3. The CDR3: CASNRQGSYEQYF. CDR3 DNA: TGTGCCAGTAACCGACAGGGGTCCTACGAGCAGTACTTC.

V usage is TRBV27 and J usage is TRBJ1-5; D ambiguous. Germline V gene lookup returns CDR1 MNHEY and CDR2 SMNVEV (reference sequence). This CDR3 region has 16 residues. Trimming stripped 2 bases from V and 0 bases from J, with 11 bases between. The CDR3 sequence is CASSLGGRYSNQPQHF. The CDR3 DNA follows: TGTGCCAGCAGTTTAGGTGGCAGGTATAGCAATCAGCCCCAGCATTTT.

V and J are TRBV28 and TRBJ1-1, with D uncertain. The CDR3 covers 13 residues. Trimming cost V 7 bases and J 5 bases, with 14 bases left between them. Germline-derived CDR1 and CDR2 are MDHEN and SYDVKM. The CDR3 loop reads CASTPGGRTEAFF. The CDR3 nucleotides are TGTGCCAGCACCCCAGGAGGACGGACTGAAGCTTTCTTT.

This chain connects TRBV5-4 to TRBJ1-1; weak D call: TRBD1 (5 bases). Per germline, CDR1 SGHNT and CDR2 YYREEE (reference sequence). The CDR3 totals 16 residues. The V end lost 0 bases, the J end lost 3 bases, and 15 bases lay between the germline ends. CDR3 loop: CASSLAGRIGDTEAFF. Written as DNA, the CDR3 is TGTGCCAGCAGCTTGGCGGGCAGGATAGGGGACACTGAAGCTTTCTTT. The full variable domain, in which reference TRBV5-4 and TRBJ1-1 provide the parts outside the CDR3, is ETGVTQSPTHLIKTRGQQVTLRCSSQSGHNTVSWYQQALGQGPQFIFQYYREEENGRGNFPPRFSGLQFPNYSSELNVNALELDDSALYLCASSLAGRIGDTEAFFGQGTRLTVV.

The genes are TRBV29-1 and TRBJ2-2; 7 positions match TRBD1. CDR1 and CDR2 from the germline V gene are SQVTM and ANQGSEA. The CDR3 loop spans 13 amino acids. V lost 4 bases and J lost 4; bases outside the gene matches: 3. The CDR3 nucleotides read TGCAGCGTTGTGGACAGGAGCACCGGGGAGCTGTTTTTT. It encodes CSVVDRSTGELFF.

V is TRBV28 and J is TRBJ1-2, with a weak D call TRBD1 (5 bases). The V and J ends lost 4 bases and 4 bases respectively, with 10 bases between them. The germline gives CDR1 MDHEN, CDR2 SYDVKM. The CDR3 length is 13 residues. The DNA for the CDR3 is TGTGCCAGCAGTTCTCTGGGGCTCTATGGCTACACCTTC. Translating it yields CASSSLGLYGYTF.

The rearrangement joins TRBV27 to TRBJ2-6; 8 bases align to TRBD1. V lost 6 bases to trimming and J lost 1 base; unmatched junction nucleotides: 2. The CDR3 runs 15 residues. CDR1 is MNHEY and CDR2 is SMNVEV in the germline V gene (reference sequence). CDR3 residues: CASRDRVSGANVLTF. CDR3 nucleotide sequence: TGTGCCAGCAGGGACAGGGTTTCTGGGGCCAACGTCCTGACTTTC.

The chain employs TRBV2 and TRBJ1-2, with 8 bases aligning to TRBD1. Germline CDR1 is SNHLY and CDR2 is FYNNEI. The CDR3 length is 14 residues. Unmatched junction bases numbered 11, after V lost 6 bases and J lost 8 bases. CDR3 sequence (DNA): TGTGCCAGCAGCATCGGACAGGGAATAACGGGCTACACCTTC. Encoded protein: CASSIGQGITGYTF.

The V call is TRBV28, the J call TRBJ2-1, with D maybe TRBD2 (6 bases). The CDR3 spans 16 residues. Germline lookup yields CDR1 MDHEN and CDR2 SYDVKM. V was clipped by 7 bases and J by 2 bases, with 18 bases between them. The CDR3 sequence: CASTIGTGVAYNEQFF. CDR3 coding DNA: TGTGCCAGCACCATAGGAACGGGAGTAGCCTACAATGAGCAGTTCTTC. The variable domain in full, with the rest retrieved from reference TRBV28 and TRBJ2-1, is DVKVTQSSRYLVKRTGEKVFLECVQDMDHENMFWYRQDPGLGLRLIYFSYDVKMKEKGDIPEGYSVSREKKERFSLILESASTNQTSMYLCASTIGTGVAYNEQFFGPGTRLTVL.

The rearrangement uses TRBV2 and TRBJ2-5, with 12 bases lining up with TRBD2. The CDR3 runs 15 residues. Germline V gene sequence: CDR1 SNHLY, CDR2 FYNNEI. V shed 7 bases and J 5 bases; nucleotides not matched to a gene: 8. This CDR3 is CASMGTSGRRETQYF. The CDR3 bases are TGTGCCAGCATGGGAACTAGCGGGAGGAGGGAGACCCAGTACTTC.

V gene TRBV19 combines with J gene TRBJ1-5; possibly TRBD1 for D (6 bases). The germline V gene has CDR1 LNHDA and CDR2 SQIVND (reference sequence). V was shortened by 5 bases and J by 3 bases, with 17 bases between the two germline ends. There are 16 residues in the CDR3. CDR3 bases: TGTGCCAGTAGTGCCTCCCTTGGACAGTTCAATCAGCCCCAGCATTTT. It is translated as CASSASLGQFNQPQHF.